This T cell receptor (beta chain) was sequenced during a study of PD-L1 blockade in urothelial cancer. Time point specified: pretreatment peripheral blood. This clone was recorded only once. Its antigen is still unknown. Study results and caveats: In blood at 3 weeks, tumor-associated clones expanded more among patients with durable benefit.

Sequenced by immunoSEQ multiplex PCR; TCRdb stores in-frame clones only, minus some. The table shows around 71,000 clones, with around 81% occurring only once. The sequence was collected from a man in his forties with urothelial cancer. The material was PBMCs, obtained around atezolizumab (anti-PD-L1) treatment.

This CDR3 reads CASSPPGGVYEQYF. The CDR3 region has the DNA TGTGCCAGCTCCCCCCCAGGGGGCGTCTACGAGCAGTACTTC. This chain connects TRBV7-9 to TRBJ2-7; TRBD1 aligns across 8 bases. With 8 bases clipped from V and 3 bases from J, the junction kept 9 bases outside the gene matches. The germline CDR1 and CDR2 sequences are SEHNR and FQNEAQ (reference sequence). CDR3 length: 14 residues.